The clone carrying this TCR beta chain came up a few times. The target antigen is unknown. The entry originates in a study of shared clonotypes between healthy human individuals. The wider study: CD4 naive and CD4 memory each took three plates per donor, while CD8 naive took two and CD8 memory one.

V shed 8 bases, J shed 5 bases, and the junction held 5 bases outside the gene matches. Germline CDR1 and CDR2: SNHLY and FYNNEI. This CDR3 region has 14 residues. CD45RO+ cells and CCR7-negative CD45RA+ TemRA cells were combined as CD8 memory. The protocol was immunoSEQ multiplex PCR, while the TCRdb copy is restricted to in-frame clones and leaves out a portion. The sample consists of approximately 100,000 clones, about 67% of them appearing once. Findings of the study overall: Clonotype sharing across donors was expected to vary with sequencing depth. Depth was large, yet rarefaction showed that sorted-subset sequencing was incomplete.

The V call is TRBV2, the J call TRBJ2-3, with TRBD1 matching 12 bases. Sequencing was carried out using memory CD8+ T cells sorted from blood. Subset defined: CD45RO+ cells pooled with CCR7-negative TemRA cells. This sequence was found in a woman younger than 45 in good health. The CDR3 here is CASAGQGAGDTQYF. The CDR3 coding sequence is TGTGCCAGCGCGGGACAGGGGGCGGGAGATACGCAGTATTTT.